This T cell receptor beta chain was sequenced in a study of T cells in Graves' hyperthyroidism and ophthalmopathy (dated by TCRdb to the late 2010s). About the investigation overall: Peripheral blood samples were taken at the time of initial diagnosis, prior to any treatment. A discovery cohort of 95 to 100 patients, roughly 40 with Graves' ophthalmopathy and 55 to 60 with stable Graves' hyperthyroidism, was used to find distinguishing TCR V-J signatures. An independent validation cohort of around 20 hyperthyroidism patients and about 16 patients who later progressed to ophthalmopathy tested prospective prediction of ophthalmopathy. The paper reports TCR Vbeta CDR3 sequencing of 130 to 150 peripheral blood samples: some 44 ophthalmopathy, approximately 74 hyperthyroidism and around 17 progressor patients. Following sampling, methimazole starting at 30 mg daily was given to hyperthyroidism patients, and high-dose intravenous methylprednisolone was given to ophthalmopathy patients. The 75 to 100 discovery patients were randomly split 7:3 into training and test sets. The study also compared thyroid tissue and blood T-cell repertoires from roughly 6 Graves' hyperthyroidism patients.

Graves' hyperthyroidism was defined as stable when no progression to ophthalmopathy occurred over 18 months of follow-up. Hyperthyroidism patients were newly diagnosed, with disease duration under 2 months, and aged 18 to 65 years. Any patient with an uncontrolled infection, another autoimmune disease, pregnancy or lactation was excluded. Diagnoses were established on the basis of clinical symptoms, serum thyroxine and TRAb, thyroid ultrasound, and orbital computed tomography. PBMCs were separated from roughly 10 ml of fresh peripheral blood using Ficoll-Paque density gradient centrifugation. Total RNA was extracted using Trizol reagent, and RNA quality was assessed on an Agilent 2100 Bioanalyzer. This clonotype was observed many times. Its antigen is unknown. Base-call qualities are not available, and no considerably larger clone is one nucleotide away. Overall study results and their limits: In cross-validation, a model built on a 13 V-J signature told ophthalmopathy apart from stable hyperthyroidism with just under 90% sensitivity and about 81% specificity, and in testing the same model reached 80%/75%. In validation, the model predicted progression to ophthalmopathy a median of roughly six months before onset, with about 71% sensitivity and roughly 73% specificity. No statistical method was used to fix the sample size in advance, and group allocation was not hidden from the investigators. Blood samples also contained most of the expanded thyroid clonotypes (frequency above 0.001), which suggests that blood repertoires may reflect thyroid immune responses.

For this chain, trimming is 3 bases at the V end and 2 bases at the J end, and the number of junction bases without a gene match is 9. Reading the germline V gene (reference sequence) gives CDR1 GTSNPN and CDR2 SVGIG. The CDR3 holds 16 amino acids from the cysteine to the phenylalanine. The only DNA kept is the CDR3, 48 bases in frame from the first base. The TCR beta CDR3 regions were amplified from the RNA transcripts. The first round of RT-PCR for the TCR CDR3 was performed with the HTBI primer set and the Qiagen OneStep RT-PCR kit. A second multiplex PCR round built the libraries, followed by size selection and purification. Paired-end sequencing of the libraries was performed with 100 bp reads on an Illumina HiSeq2000. As for how the authors treated the data: Raw data were processed with SOAPnuke, discarding reads with adapters, uncalled bases, mean Phred below 15, or no exact constant-primer or identifier match. COPE v1.2.5 was used to merge high-quality paired reads, and clonotypes were defined as unique nucleotide sequences. MiTCR v1.1 was used to align clonotypes to the IMGT TRBV, TRBD and TRBJ reference segments. Only V-J combinations with frequency above 0.0001, covering roughly 99% of repertoires, were analysed. A TCS score was defined as the ratio of F50 (clonal expansion) to E x V (chaos), with BLOSUM62-based TCRdist applied between CDR3 peptides within each V-J. Welch's t-statistics and random forest reduced fewer than 600 V-J features to 10 to 15, which were used in a naive Bayes classifier (R e1071). The raw public data were reprocessed by TCRdb itself: fastp quality trimming at Q25, MiXCR clonotype calling, in-frame beta chains only. Each entry merges the rows of one CDR3 protein and shows their most common DNA and genes. What appears here as the V and J calls and clone size reflects TCRdb's work, not the paper's. The table for this sample lists around 690,000 distinct CDR3 sequences; 15% to 20% of them were counted only once. Around 15% of the sample goes to the ten largest clones.

The receptor comes from a man aged 50-60 years with Graves' hyperthyroidism. This receptor chain uses TRBV30 and TRBJ2-7; TRBD2 matches 11 bases in the middle. What was sequenced was blood. The CDR3 amino acid sequence is: CAWSSPGTSGTYEQYF. The DNA is TGTGCCTGGAGCTCACCTGGGACTAGCGGAACCTACGAGCAGTACTTC.